This passage covers 28 T cell receptor beta chains from one sample sequenced in a study of T cell repertoires in cytomegalovirus infection. TCRdb reprocessed the reads with MiXCR, giving one entry per CDR3 protein. The data show more than 300,000 distinct CDR3 sequences, nearly 35% seen once. No antigen is known for these receptors. Sequenced material: cultured PBMCs, taken from culture after CMV antigen stimulation. These TCRs come from a human donor in good health (CMV status not recorded). Some clones in this sample may be carry-over from other donors' samples.

The chain uses TRBV7-9 and TRBJ1-3; no reliable D call. The V end was cut by 5 bases, the J end by 0 bases, with 11 bases between. Germline values: CDR1 SEHNR, CDR2 FQNEAQ (reference sequence). This CDR3 comprises 15 residues. CDR3 loop: CASSPRESSGNTIYF. The CDR3 DNA follows: TGTGCCAGCAGCCCCCGTGAGAGCTCTGGAAACACCATATATTTT.

V gene TRBV2 combines with J gene TRBJ2-1, with 9 bases that match TRBD2. Germline V gives CDR1 SNHLY, CDR2 FYNNEI. CDR3 length: 15 amino acids. The ends lost 7 bases at V and 6 bases at J; junction bases unmatched: 10. CDR3 sequence (DNA): TGTGCCAGCACTGCGGGGGGCGGGAGGGCCAATGAGCAGTTCTTC. This translates into CASTAGGGRANEQFF.

This sequence joins TRBV11-2 and TRBJ2-4; no clear D. The CDR3 is 13 residues long. Germline-derived CDR1 and CDR2 are SGHAT and FQNNGV. Trimming cost V 5 bases and J 8 bases, with 13 bases left between them. DNA of the CDR3: TGTGCCAGCAGCCCGACGCGTCCGGACATTCAGTACTTC. This gives the protein CASSPTRPDIQYF.

The chain recombines TRBV20-1 with TRBJ2-7, with 7 bases matching TRBD1. This CDR3 region has 13 residues. Germline CDR1 DFQATT, CDR2 SNEGSKA (reference sequence). With V trimmed by 4 bases and J by 4 bases, 7 bases remained unmatched. CDR3 in DNA: TGCAGTGCTAACTTACAGGGGAGTTACGAGCAGTACTTC. Translation: CSANLQGSYEQYF.

J is TRBJ1-3 and V is TRBV6-1, with D perhaps TRBD1 (6 bases). This CDR3 region has 13 residues. Germline lookup yields CDR1 MNHNS and CDR2 SASEGT. V was pared by 8 bases and J by 8 bases, with 16 bases between. CDR3 coding DNA: TGTGCCAGCTCGTCAGGGGAAGGGTACACCATATATTTT. Translating it yields CASSSGEGYTIYF.

The chain recombines TRBV20-1 with TRBJ2-7; D ambiguous. The V gene lost 5 bases and the J gene lost 0 bases, with 2 bases spanning the gap. Germline V gene sequence: CDR1 DFQATT, CDR2 SNEGSKA (reference sequence). The CDR3 runs 10 residues. CDR3 sequence reads: CSAPSYEQYF. CDR3 DNA sequence: TGCAGTGCTCCCTCCTACGAGCAGTACTTC.

This rearrangement joins TRBV7-8 to TRBJ2-1; 7 nucleotides agree with TRBD1. Germline CDR1 and CDR2: SGHVS and FQNEAQ. With V trimmed by 6 bases and J by 6 bases, 8 bases remained unmatched. The CDR3 runs to 14 residues. The CDR3 DNA is TGTGCCAGCAGGGACCTGACAGGGATCAATGAGCAGTTCTTC. Amino acids: CASRDLTGINEQFF.

The sample holds many counts of this clonotype. The chain couples TRBV7-9 to TRBJ2-1; 9 nucleotides agree with TRBD2. There are 15 residues in the CDR3. Germline CDR1 is SEHNR and CDR2 is FQNEAQ (reference sequence). V was clipped by 1 base and J by 9 bases; unmatched bases: 7. This CDR3 is CASSLGSGRLTEQFF. The CDR3 region has the DNA TGTGCCAGCAGCTTAGGAAGCGGGAGGCTCACTGAGCAGTTCTTC.

This clonotype occurred a few times. The rearrangement uses TRBV4-1 and TRBJ1-5; a possible D gene is TRBD1 (6 bases). Germline V CDR1 and CDR2: MGHRA, YSYEKL. The CDR3 is 18 amino acids. V was trimmed by 0 bases and J by 6 bases, leaving 21 bases between them. CDR3 residues: CASSQDHGGAPVGQPQHF. In DNA form, the CDR3 reads TGCGCCAGCAGCCAAGATCATGGGGGCGCCCCAGTAGGTCAGCCCCAGCATTTT.

V usage is TRBV11-2 and J usage is TRBJ2-7, with TRBD1 identical over 10 bases. The V gene's germline CDR1 is SGHAT and CDR2 FQNNGV. J was trimmed by 4 bases and V by 1 base; bases with no gene match: 4. CDR3 size: 15 residues. For the CDR3, the DNA is TGTGCCAGCAGCTTAGTGACAGGGGGCGTTTACGAGCAGTACTTC. Amino acids: CASSLVTGGVYEQYF.

The table lists this clonotype with a few counts. The rearrangement uses TRBV4-1 and TRBJ1-3, with TRBD1 as a possible D gene (6 bases). The CDR3 loop spans 16 amino acids. Germline V gene lookup returns CDR1 MGHRA and CDR2 YSYEKL. V was pared by 3 bases and J by 0 bases, with 12 bases between. CDR3 sequence: CASSQEDSHSGNTIYF. CDR3 coding DNA: TGCGCCAGCAGCCAGGAGGACAGTCACTCTGGAAACACCATATATTTT.

The chain employs TRBV19 and TRBJ2-3; 9 nucleotides line up with TRBD2. This CDR3 comprises 17 residues. Unmatched junction bases numbered 11, after V lost 3 bases and J lost 4 bases. CDR1 is LNHDA and CDR2 is SQIVND in the germline V gene (reference sequence). The CDR3 nucleotides read TGTGCCAGTAGTATCGGGTTAGCGGGAGCCGGAGCAGATACGCAGTATTTT. It encodes CASSIGLAGAGADTQYF.

This clonotype was detected only a few times. The V gene is TRBV7-6, the J gene TRBJ1-4; D perhaps matches TRBD1 (6 bases). The germline gives CDR1 SGHVS, CDR2 FNYEAQ. This CDR3 contains 13 residues. The ends were cut back, 5 bases at V and 3 bases at J, with 7 bases in the middle. Here the CDR3 reads CASSEGANEKLFF. CDR3 DNA sequence: TGTGCCAGCAGCGAGGGGGCTAATGAAAAACTGTTTTTT.

The chain joins TRBV24-1 to TRBJ2-3, with TRBD1 matching over 7 bases. Germline V CDR1 and CDR2: KGHDR, SFDVKD. This CDR3 is built from 21 residues. V trimming: 0 bases; J trimming: 1 base; junction bases outside the gene matches: 18. The chain's CDR3 is CATSDLHRDSRDRRGTDTQYF. The CDR3 DNA follows: TGTGCCACCAGTGATTTGCACCGGGACAGCAGGGACCGAAGGGGCACAGATACGCAGTATTTT.

The gene calls are TRBV15 and TRBJ2-1, with 10 bases aligning to TRBD2. Germline CDR1 LNHNV, CDR2 YYDKDF (reference sequence). V gave up 0 bases and J gave up 4 bases; unmatched junction bases: 3. This CDR3 spans 16 amino acids. The CDR3 bases are TGTGCCACCAGCAGAGAGCCTAGCGGGAGTTACAATGAGCAGTTCTTC. It specifies CATSREPSGSYNEQFF. Together with reference TRBV15 and TRBJ2-1, the CDR3 gives the full variable domain: DAMVIQNPRYQVTQFGKPVTLSCSQTLNHNVMYWYQQKSSQAPKLLFHYYDKDFNNEADTPDNFQSRRPNTSFCFLDIRSPGLGDTAMYLCATSREPSGSYNEQFFGPGTRLTVL.

This clonotype was observed a few times. This chain's CDR3 is CASSLEEEVGYGYTF. The DNA of the CDR3 is TGTGCCAGCTCCCTTGAAGAGGAGGTCGGCTATGGCTACACCTTC. The V call is TRBV6-6, the J call TRBJ1-2; D unresolved. The germline V gene has CDR1 MNHNY and CDR2 SVGAGI (reference sequence). The CDR3 length is 15 residues. Between the trimmed V and J ends, which lost 8 bases and 4 bases, there was a span of 20 bases.

This clonotype was found many times. V and J are TRBV7-8 and TRBJ2-7, with TRBD2 matching over 12 bases. In germline, CDR1 is SGHVS, CDR2 FQNEAQ. Losses at the gene ends were 8 bases for V and 4 bases for J; bases not matched to a gene: 3. The CDR3 has 13 residues. The CDR3 spells CASRTSGIYEQYF. The DNA for the CDR3 is TGTGCCAGCCGGACTAGCGGGATTTACGAGCAGTACTTC. The entire variable domain, with the rest obtained from reference TRBV7-8 and TRBJ2-7, is as follows: GAGVSQSPRYKVAKRGQDVALRCDPISGHVSLFWYQQALGQGPEFLTYFQNEAQLDKSGLPSDRFFAERPEGSVSTLKIQRTQQEDSAVYLCASRTSGIYEQYFGPGTRLTVT.

The CDR3 sequence: CASSLGENSPLHF. CDR3 nucleotides: TGTGCCAGCAGCTTAGGGGAAAATTCACCCCTCCACTTT. The chain is built from TRBV7-9 and TRBJ1-6; D not certain. The V end lost 1 base, the J end lost 7 bases, and 5 bases lay between the germline ends. The CDR3 runs to 13 residues. The V gene's germline CDR1 is SEHNR and CDR2 FQNEAQ (reference sequence). The full variable domain, its missing parts supplied by reference TRBV7-9 and TRBJ1-6, is DTGVSQNPRHKITKRGQNVTFRCDPISEHNRLYWYRQTLGQGPEFLTYFQNEAQLEKSRLLSDRFSAERPKGSFSTLEIQRTEQGDSAMYLCASSLGENSPLHFGNGTRLTVT.

The chain combines TRBV20-1 with TRBJ2-5, with 11 bases matching TRBD2. Germline V gene data show CDR1 as DFQATT and CDR2 as SNEGSKA (reference sequence). This CDR3 comprises 15 residues. The trim removed 6 bases at V and 1 base at J, leaving 7 bases unmatched. CDR3 in amino acids: CSAPPGTSGQETQYF. For the CDR3, the DNA is TGCAGTGCCCCACCCGGGACTAGCGGCCAAGAGACCCAGTACTTC.

The rearrangement uses TRBV12-3 or TRBV12-4 and TRBJ1-1; 7 bases line up with TRBD1. This CDR3 region has 16 residues. J lost 4 bases, V lost 4 bases, and 12 bases had no gene match. In DNA form, the CDR3 reads TGTGCCAGCAGTTCCCCGGACAGGATCTCCTTCACTGAAGCTTTCTTT. This codes for CASSSPDRISFTEAFF.

This chain connects TRBV6-1 to TRBJ1-5; 8 bases are a match to TRBD1. The V segment lost 7 bases and the J segment 1 base; nucleotides outside the gene matches: 12. The germline V gene encodes CDR1 MNHNS and CDR2 SASEGT. The CDR3 loop spans 17 amino acids. The DNA for the CDR3 is TGTGCCAGCAAACTAAGCCAGGGGGCTGAGAGCAATCAGCCCCAGCATTTT. Translated: CASKLSQGAESNQPQHF.

The chain employs TRBV5-1 and TRBJ2-2; no reliable D call. The CDR3 is 15 residues long. The V gene's germline CDR1 is SGHRS and CDR2 YFSETQ. V dropped 6 bases and J dropped 0 bases, with 12 bases sitting between them. As DNA, the CDR3 is TGCGCCAGCACCGTGGAGAGACCGAACACCGGGGAGCTGTTTTTT. It encodes CASTVERPNTGELFF.

This clonotype was observed a few times. The chain employs TRBV20-1 and TRBJ2-4; TRBD2 agrees at 9 bases. The germline V gene encodes CDR1 DFQATT and CDR2 SNEGSKA (reference sequence). V lost 3 bases and J lost 5; bases outside the gene matches: 8. CDR3 length: 15 residues. The CDR3 is CSASQIAGAQNIQYF. CDR3 nucleotides: TGCAGTGCTAGTCAAATAGCGGGAGCTCAAAACATTCAGTACTTC.

This clonotype was counted only a few times. The chain has TRBV28 and TRBJ2-7; 8 bases are shared with TRBD1. The V gene's germline CDR1 is MDHEN and CDR2 SYDVKM. J lost 0 bases, V lost 5 bases, and 12 bases had no gene match. CDR3 length equals 17 residues. For the CDR3, the DNA is TGTGCCAGCAGTACGGACAGGGTCTTGGGGAGCTCCTACGAGCAGTACGTC. This encodes CASSTDRVLGSSYEQYV.

This clonotype turned up a few times. This chain joins TRBV20-1 and TRBJ1-3, with a tentative D call TRBD1 (5 bases). CDR3 length: 15 residues. CDR1 and CDR2 (germline): DFQATT, SNEGSKA (reference sequence). Trimming left V 0 bases short and J 4 bases short, with 13 bases between. DNA of the CDR3: TGCAGTGCTAGAGATCTAAGCACAGGCGGAAACACCATATATTTT. This gives the protein CSARDLSTGGNTIYF.

V and J are TRBV2 and TRBJ1-5; D may be TRBD1 (5 bases). V lost 6 bases, J lost 0 bases, and 24 bases lay in between. The germline V gene encodes CDR1 SNHLY and CDR2 FYNNEI. CDR3 length equals 19 residues. The DNA of the CDR3 is TGTGCCAGCAGGAAGGGACTCTTGGGCTGGGGATATAGCAATCAGCCCCAGCATTTT. The encoded protein is CASRKGLLGWGYSNQPQHF.

This clonotype was seen a single time. This chain connects TRBV12-5 to TRBJ1-1, with D tentatively TRBD1 (6 bases). The CDR3 consists of 15 residues. The germline gives CDR1 LGHNT, CDR2 FRNRAP. Trimming stripped 1 base from V and 1 base from J, with 10 bases between. The chain's CDR3 is CASGLAGAENTEAFF. CDR3 coding DNA: TGTGCTAGTGGTTTGGCAGGGGCAGAGAACACTGAAGCTTTCTTT. The entire variable domain, with the rest obtained from reference TRBV12-5 and TRBJ1-1, is as follows: DARVTQTPRHKVTEMGQEVTMRCQPILGHNTVFWYRQTMMQGLELLAYFRNRAPLDDSGMPKDRFSAEMPDATLATLKIQPSEPRDSAVYFCASGLAGAENTEAFFGQGTRLTVV.

This clonotype was counted between two and nine times. The chain uses TRBV7-6 and TRBJ2-7, with a possible D match to TRBD2 (5 bases). CDR1 SGHVS and CDR2 FNYEAQ come from the germline V gene. The CDR3 extends over 15 amino acids. The germline V and J ends were trimmed by 5 bases and 4 bases, with 18 bases remaining between them. CDR3 in DNA: TGTGCCAGCAGCCCGAGGGCAGGAGTTCTTTACGAGCAGTACTTC. Protein: CASSPRAGVLYEQYF.